The 6 T cell receptor beta chains in this list originate from one sample, sequenced in a study of beta chain features in type 1 diabetes. Since all of the isolated RNA was reverse transcribed, expressed TCRB transcripts were what got sequenced. Data came from immunoSEQ multiplex PCR; TCRdb stores just in-frame clones and leaves some out. The sample contains around 240,000 clones, 16% of which appear only once. Their antigen targets remain unknown. Study findings and constraints: There was a moderate but significant shortening of TCRB CDR3s in all four CD4+ subsets of Type 1 diabetes patients.

Sequencing was performed on naive CD4+ T cells from blood. The receptors here all came from a man younger than 45 with type 1 diabetes.

This clone was seen only a few times. The CDR3 bases are TGTGCCAGCAGGAACGATGGGGGCCTGGACACTGAAGCTTTCTTT. As protein: CASRNDGGLDTEAFF. This rearrangement joins TRBV5-6 to TRBJ1-1, with a tentative D call TRBD1 (6 bases). The germline V and J ends were trimmed by 5 bases and 3 bases, with 17 bases remaining between them. The CDR3 extends over 15 amino acids. Germline-derived CDR1 and CDR2 are SGHDT and YYEEEE.

The sample holds a few counts of this clone. This rearrangement joins TRBV30 to TRBJ2-1; D is unclear. Germline CDR1 GTSNPN, CDR2 SVGIG (reference sequence). Trimming took off 0 bases at V and 14 bases at J, with 11 bases between the two ends. The CDR3 is made up of 11 amino acids. The CDR3 nucleotides read TGTGCCTGGAGTGTAATACGGTATAAGTTCTTC. Translating gives CAWSVIRYKFF.

The V gene is TRBV9, the J gene TRBJ2-7; 8 nucleotides match TRBD2. Germline CDR1 and CDR2: SGDLS and YYNGEE. The junction had 3 bases not matched to a gene; V was cut back by 0 bases and J by 1 base. The CDR3 has 15 residues. CDR3 protein: CASSVETSASYEQYF. The DNA of the CDR3 is TGTGCCAGCAGCGTAGAGACTAGCGCATCCTACGAGCAGTACTTC.

This clone was counted a few times. The chain joins TRBV6-5 to TRBJ2-7; D might be TRBD1 or TRBD2, each matching 6 bases. The CDR3 consists of 14 residues. From germline, CDR1 is MNHEY and CDR2 SVGAGI. Trimming left V 6 bases short and J 2 bases short, with 14 bases between. This CDR3 is CASSHRGGTYEQYF. CDR3 bases: TGTGCCAGCAGCCATAGAGGGGGGACCTACGAGCAGTACTTC.

This clone was seen a few times. The rearrangement links TRBV29-1 to TRBJ2-7; tentatively, D is TRBD1 (8 bases). Trimming shortened V by 6 bases and J by 6 bases, and 24 bases separated the two germline ends. Germline V gives CDR1 SQVTM, CDR2 ANQGSEA. CDR3 length: 15 residues. The CDR3 bases are TGCAGCGTCCGAGACAGGGGAGGGGCTTTTCTCGAGCAGTACTTC. Translation gives CSVRDRGGAFLEQYF.

This clone was recorded a few times. This sequence joins TRBV4-3 and TRBJ2-3, with unresolved D. Germline CDR1 reads LGHNA; CDR2 reads YSLEER. The V gene lost 0 bases and the J gene lost 1 base, with 5 bases spanning the gap. This CDR3 comprises 14 residues. For the CDR3, the DNA is TGCGCCAGCAGCCAAGATTATGGCACAGATACGCAGTATTTT. Residues: CASSQDYGTDTQYF.